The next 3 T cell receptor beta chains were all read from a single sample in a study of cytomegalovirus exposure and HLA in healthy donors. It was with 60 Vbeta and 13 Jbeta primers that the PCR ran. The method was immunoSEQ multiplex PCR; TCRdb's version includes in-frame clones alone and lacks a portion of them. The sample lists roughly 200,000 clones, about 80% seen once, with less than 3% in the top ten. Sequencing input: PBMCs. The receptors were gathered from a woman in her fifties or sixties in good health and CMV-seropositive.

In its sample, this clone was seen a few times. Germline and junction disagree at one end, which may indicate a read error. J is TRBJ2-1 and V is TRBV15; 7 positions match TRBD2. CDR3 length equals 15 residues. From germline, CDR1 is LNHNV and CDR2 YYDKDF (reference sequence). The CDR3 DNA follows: TGTGCCACCAGCCGAGATACTAGCGCGGTCAATGAGCAGTTCTTC. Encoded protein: CATSRDTSAVNEQFF.

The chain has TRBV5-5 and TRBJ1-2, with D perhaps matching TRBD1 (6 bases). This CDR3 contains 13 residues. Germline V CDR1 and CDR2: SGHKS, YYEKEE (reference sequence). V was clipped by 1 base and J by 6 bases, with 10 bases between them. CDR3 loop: CASSLTGSDGYTF. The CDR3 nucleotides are TGTGCCAGCAGCTTGACAGGGAGCGATGGCTACACCTTC.

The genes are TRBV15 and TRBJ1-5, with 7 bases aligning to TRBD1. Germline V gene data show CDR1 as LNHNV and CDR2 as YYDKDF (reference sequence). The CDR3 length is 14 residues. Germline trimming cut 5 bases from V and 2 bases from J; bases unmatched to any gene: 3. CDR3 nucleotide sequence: TGTGCCACCAGCGGGGGACAGCGCAATCAGCCCCAGCATTTT. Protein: CATSGGQRNQPQHF.